A single sample gave rise to the 10 T cell receptor beta chains below, sequenced in a study of post-analysis software for immune sequencing data. The antigens of these receptors remain unknown. Unique-molecular-identifier-tagged TCR beta cDNA libraries were used. TCRdb re-called the PCR reads through MiXCR, storing one row per CDR3 protein. The sample shows about 380,000 distinct CDR3 sequences, 30% to 45% of them seen only once. Study-level points and caveats: In patients, roughly 5 TRBV segments were more frequent than in controls, with TRBV5-6, TRBV5-1 and TRBV20-1 among them.

The sequenced sample was blood. Receptors were obtained from a girl aged 5-17 years with multiple sclerosis.

This clonotype was observed a single time. This sequence joins TRBV20-1 and TRBJ2-7, with D tentatively TRBD1 or TRBD2 (5 bases each). The J call is in doubt because the DNA end fits TRBJ2-4 better. CDR3 size: 15 residues. Germline CDR1 is DFQATT and CDR2 is SNEGSKA (reference sequence). The CDR3, as DNA: TGCAGTGCTAGGGGCCCGAGGGGAAGGGGAAACATTCAGTACTTC. Protein sequence: CSARGPRGRGNIQYF.

This clonotype was seen ten or more times. Relative to the germline gene, one junction end is altered; a read error may explain this. The rearrangement links TRBV4-1 to TRBJ2-7, with 15 bases fitting TRBD2. The CDR3 totals 15 residues. Looked up from germline, CDR1 is MGHRA and CDR2 is YSYEKL. As DNA, the CDR3 is TGTGCCAGCAGTCCAGGGACTAGCGGGGGGTACGAGCAGTACTTC. It specifies CASSPGTSGGYEQYF.

This clonotype was counted only a few times. The rearrangement joins TRBV6-5 to TRBJ1-1; D remains unclear. The V end lost 10 bases, the J end lost 2 bases, and 23 bases lay between the germline ends. Looked up from germline, CDR1 is MNHEY and CDR2 is SVGAGI. The CDR3 length is 16 residues. As DNA, the CDR3 is TGTGCCACCAACTGCTACGTGGGCCAGCTAAACACTGAAGCTTTCTTT. It encodes CATNCYVGQLNTEAFF.

V is TRBV11-2 and J is TRBJ2-1; the D gene is possibly TRBD2 (5 bases). Judging by the DNA end, TRBJ2-7 fits better; the J call may be wrong. Germline values: CDR1 SGHAT, CDR2 FQNNGV. The CDR3 is made up of 16 amino acids. The CDR3 DNA sequence: TGTGCCAGCAGCTTCCCCGGAGGAGAGGGAAAAGGCGAGCAGTACTTC. As protein: CASSFPGGEGKGEQYF.

The V and J genes are TRBV5-6 and TRBJ2-7; no reliable D call. The closer fit of TRBJ2-5 to the DNA end suggests the J call may be wrong. This CDR3 spans 15 amino acids. Germline loops: CDR1 SGHDT, CDR2 YYEEEE. In DNA form, the CDR3 reads TGTGCCAGCAGCTTTAAAGTCCCCGGGTGGGAGACCCAGTACTTC. It translates to CASSFKVPGWETQYF.

For this clonotype: The junction shows a germline mismatch at one end, possibly a read error. The genes are TRBV28 and TRBJ2-7; D is perhaps TRBD1 (7 bases). The CDR3 extends over 15 amino acids. Germline V CDR1 and CDR2: MDHEN, SYDVKM. In DNA, the CDR3 is TGTGCCAGCAGTTTATACGTCGCCCAGGGGGGCGAGGAGTACTTC. Amino acid sequence: CASSLYVAQGGEEYF.

The chain links TRBV12-3 or TRBV12-4 to TRBJ2-5; weak D call: TRBD1 (5 bases). The better agreement between TRBJ2-7 and the DNA end casts doubt on the J call. The CDR3 is 13 residues long. The CDR3 DNA sequence: TGTGCCAGCAGTTCCGACAGCGCCCGCGAGCAGTACTTC. This codes for CASSSDSAREQYF.

The chain couples TRBV3-1 to TRBJ1-1; 7 nucleotides agree with TRBD1. V gave up 3 bases and J gave up 5 bases; unmatched junction bases: 6. The CDR3 totals 14 residues. The germline V gene has CDR1 LGHDT and CDR2 YNNKEL (reference sequence). The CDR3, as DNA: TGTGCCAGCAGCCAGAGGGACAGTCGTACTGAAGCTTTCTTT. Amino acid sequence: CASSQRDSRTEAFF.

This chain connects TRBV12-3 or TRBV12-4 to TRBJ2-1, with TRBD1 identical over 7 bases. The V segment lost 5 bases and the J segment 2 bases; nucleotides outside the gene matches: 6. This CDR3 region has 15 residues. DNA of the CDR3: TGTGCCAGCAGTCCCCGACAGGGACCCTACAATGAGCAGTTCTTC. Protein: CASSPRQGPYNEQFF.

This clonotype has only a few counts. The chain links TRBV29-1 to TRBJ1-1; D unresolved. Trimming took 7 bases from V and 3 from J, leaving 15 bases between them. The CDR3 contains 13 residues. CDR1 SQVTM and CDR2 ANQGSEA come from the germline V gene. This CDR3 reads CSAEVRRDTEAFF. The CDR3 bases are TGCAGCGCGGAGGTTCGACGAGACACTGAAGCTTTCTTT.